Included here is one TCR beta chain sequence, with context. A read error may account for a junction end that differs from germline. The CDR3 spans 12 residues. CDR1 SEHNR and CDR2 FQNEAQ come from the germline V gene (reference sequence). As processed by the authors: Estimation of nucleated cell counts relied on the amplification of reference gene primers. Measured with immunoSEQ multiplex PCR; TCRdb has only the in-frame clones, and not every one. The D gene and trimming were derived from the DNA, and the V and J assignments and clone size from that table. The sample contains about 29,000 clones, approximately 92% of which appear only once. The sample originates from a study of blood T cell repertoires in COVID-19. Study-wide context: From T cells, B-cell-depleted T cells, or PBMCs came the material, which was cDNA or gDNA.

This chain joins TRBV7-9 and TRBJ2-7; 8 positions match TRBD1. The sample consisted of peripheral blood. The source is a man at least 80 years old with acute or convalescent COVID-19. For the CDR3, the DNA is TGTGCCAGCAGCTCGGTGGACAGGGAGCGGTACTTC. It encodes CASSSVDRERYF.